The TCR beta chain described here comes from a study of blood T cell repertoires in COVID-19. Study as a whole: COVID-19 samples from acute and convalescent phases originated in the United States, Italy and Spain.

The CDR3 consists of 13 residues. Trimming removed 6 bases from V and 1 base from J, with 9 bases in between. Germline CDR1 is MNHEY and CDR2 is SVGAGI. As processed by the authors: Scientists estimated how many nucleated cells there were by amplifying reference gene primers. Sequencing used immunoSEQ multiplex PCR; TCRdb keeps in-frame clones, though not all of them. D and trimming were read from the DNA, whereas the V and J calls and clone size are those reported in that table. Among 100,000 or so clones, approximately 80% were seen once, and the ten largest hold approximately 11%. This clone was seen once.

The genes are TRBV6-5 and TRBJ1-2; D unresolved. This clonotype was obtained from a man in his 70s with active or convalescent COVID-19. The sequenced sample consisted of peripheral blood. The CDR3 loop reads CASRPGNNYGYTF. CDR3 DNA: TGTGCCAGCAGACCGGGGAATAACTATGGCTACACCTTC.